This entry lists 24 T cell receptor beta chains sequenced from one sample in a study of cytomegalovirus exposure and HLA in healthy donors. The primer mix had 60 Vbeta and 13 Jbeta primers. The protocol was immunoSEQ multiplex PCR, while the TCRdb copy is restricted to in-frame clones and leaves out a portion. The table shows about 91,000 clones, with around 90% occurring only once. The sequenced sample was PBMCs. The receptors stem from a man between 18 and 35 years old in good health and CMV-seronegative.

The chain joins TRBV30 to TRBJ1-1; tentative D call: TRBD1 (5 bases). CDR3 length equals 14 residues. The germline V gene encodes CDR1 GTSNPN and CDR2 SVGIG (reference sequence). Trimming stripped 4 bases from V and 11 bases from J, with 23 bases between. CDR3 coding DNA: TGTGCCTGGACCTCCGGGACCCAAGGCGGGGGGGCTTTCTTT. It translates to CAWTSGTQGGGAFF.

J is TRBJ2-7 and V is TRBV6-6; the match to TRBD2 covers 11 bases. J gave up 4 bases and V 6 bases, and 8 bases lay outside the gene matches. CDR1 is MNHNY and CDR2 is SVGAGI in the germline V gene (reference sequence). The CDR3 has 15 amino acids. CDR3 residues: CASRQTSGSKYEQYF. The CDR3 region has the DNA TGTGCCAGCAGGCAAACTAGCGGGAGTAAGTACGAGCAGTACTTC.

The J gene is TRBJ2-5, the V gene TRBV28, with TRBD1 identical over 7 bases. The germline gives CDR1 MDHEN, CDR2 SYDVKM. Losses at the gene ends were 3 bases for V and 3 bases for J; bases not matched to a gene: 19. The CDR3 extends over 19 amino acids. CDR3 loop: CASSFGAMGKQGREETQYF. In DNA form, the CDR3 reads TGTGCCAGCAGTTTTGGGGCTATGGGAAAACAGGGGAGAGAAGAGACCCAGTACTTC.

The chain recombines TRBV19 with TRBJ1-4; D gene uncertain. From germline, CDR1 is LNHDA and CDR2 SQIVND (reference sequence). The CDR3 contains 14 residues. The ends were cut back, 6 bases at V and 7 bases at J, with 15 bases in the middle. CDR3 nucleotide sequence: TGTGCCAGTAGGAGGATTGCTGCCGGTGAAAAACTGTTTTTT. Its protein is CASRRIAAGEKLFF.

The chain is built from TRBV5-1 and TRBJ2-5; the D gene is possibly TRBD2 (6 bases). Germline CDR1 and CDR2: SGHRS and YFSETQ. V was clipped by 2 bases and J by 9 bases, with 14 bases between them. This CDR3 comprises 13 residues. CDR3 region: CASSLRGSGAQYF. In nucleotides, the CDR3 is TGCGCCAGCAGCTTACGGGGGTCCGGGGCCCAGTACTTC.

This clone has only one observation. The rearrangement links TRBV7-8 to TRBJ2-2; 7 nucleotides match TRBD1. Trimming took 5 bases from V and 3 from J; bases not matched to a gene: 12. Germline V lookup: CDR1 SGHVS, CDR2 FQNEAQ. The CDR3 is 17 residues long. CDR3 nucleotides: TGTGCCAGCAGCGTCTTACAGGGGCGGCTGGACACCGGGGAGCTGTTTTTT. It specifies CASSVLQGRLDTGELFF. Full variable domain (outside the CDR3, taken from reference TRBV7-8 and TRBJ2-2): GAGVSQSPRYKVAKRGQDVALRCDPISGHVSLFWYQQALGQGPEFLTYFQNEAQLDKSGLPSDRFFAERPEGSVSTLKIQRTQQEDSAVYLCASSVLQGRLDTGELFFGEGSRLTVL.

The chain has TRBV19 and TRBJ1-2; 7 nucleotides agree with TRBD1. V lost 8 bases and J lost 4; bases outside the gene matches: 16. The CDR3 spans 16 residues. Germline loops: CDR1 LNHDA, CDR2 SQIVND (reference sequence). The CDR3 DNA reads as TGTGCCAGTTCGCCACAATCGACGGGACAGACCTATGGCTACACCTTC. This codes for CASSPQSTGQTYGYTF.

The CDR3 loop reads CASSMGRYGYTF. The DNA of the CDR3 is TGTGCCAGTAGTATGGGGCGGTATGGCTACACCTTC. The rearrangement joins TRBV19 to TRBJ1-2; tentatively, D is TRBD1 (5 bases). The ends were cut back, 3 bases at V and 5 bases at J, with 7 bases in the middle. Per germline, CDR1 LNHDA and CDR2 SQIVND (reference sequence). The CDR3 spans 12 residues. Together with reference TRBV19 and TRBJ1-2, the CDR3 gives the full variable domain: DGGITQSPKYLFRKEGQNVTLSCEQNLNHDAMYWYRQDPGQGLRLIYYSQIVNDFQKGDIAEGYSVSREKKESFPLTVTSAQKNPTAFYLCASSMGRYGYTFGSGTRLTVV.

The chain links TRBV7-2 to TRBJ2-1, with a possible D match to TRBD2 (6 bases). The CDR3 runs to 15 residues. V was pared by 3 bases and J by 3 bases, with 12 bases between. Germline CDR1 SGHTA, CDR2 FQGNSA. CDR3 loop: CASSFATSSYNEQFF. The DNA of the CDR3 is TGTGCCAGCAGCTTCGCAACTAGCAGCTACAATGAGCAGTTCTTC. Full variable domain (rest looked up from reference TRBV7-2 and TRBJ2-1): GAGVSQSPSNKVTEKGKDVELRCDPISGHTALYWYRQSLGQGLEFLIYFQGNSAPDKSGLPSDRFSAERTGGSVSTLTIQRTQQEDSAVYLCASSFATSSYNEQFFGPGTRLTVL.

V and J are TRBV14 and TRBJ2-1; D gene ambiguous. V was clipped by 2 bases and J by 8 bases, with 7 bases between them. Germline V gives CDR1 SGHDN, CDR2 FVKESK. CDR3 length: 12 residues. The CDR3 DNA reads as TGTGCCAGCAGCCAATTCCGGGATGAGCAGTTCTTC. Translation: CASSQFRDEQFF.

The rearrangement joins TRBV5-5 to TRBJ2-3, with D possibly TRBD1 on 5 matching bases. The germline gives CDR1 SGHKS, CDR2 YYEKEE (reference sequence). The CDR3 is 16 residues long. The V end lost 2 bases, the J end lost 7 bases, and 20 bases lay between the germline ends. The CDR3 spells CASSFEMGLSSYTQYF. The CDR3 coding sequence is TGTGCCAGCAGCTTTGAGATGGGGCTCTCGAGCTATACGCAGTATTTT.

The V gene is TRBV4-1, the J gene TRBJ1-2, with D maybe TRBD1 (5 bases). Per germline, CDR1 MGHRA and CDR2 YSYEKL. V was clipped by 0 bases and J by 2 bases, with 7 bases between them. This CDR3 contains 14 residues. The CDR3 protein is CASSQDRVNYGYTF. In nucleotides, the CDR3 is TGCGCCAGCAGCCAAGACAGGGTAAACTATGGCTACACCTTC.

The V gene is TRBV5-1, the J gene TRBJ2-6, with a weak D call TRBD1 (5 bases). Germline V gene lookup returns CDR1 SGHRS and CDR2 YFSETQ. There are 16 residues in the CDR3. Trimming cost V 0 bases and J 0 bases, with 7 bases left between them. CDR3 bases: TGCGCCAGCAGCTTGGGACAGATCTCTGGGGCCAACGTCCTGACTTTC. Its translation is CASSLGQISGANVLTF.

The CDR3 DNA sequence: TGTGCCAGTAGTGTATCCCGGACAGCGAGGGGTCAGCCCCAGCATTTT. Its translation: CASSVSRTARGQPQHF. This chain connects TRBV19 to TRBJ1-5; a weak D match, TRBD1 (6 bases). The CDR3 spans 16 residues. Germline V gives CDR1 LNHDA, CDR2 SQIVND (reference sequence). The V gene lost 5 bases and the J gene lost 6 bases, with 20 bases spanning the gap. The full variable domain, completed using reference TRBV19 and TRBJ1-5, is DGGITQSPKYLFRKEGQNVTLSCEQNLNHDAMYWYRQDPGQGLRLIYYSQIVNDFQKGDIAEGYSVSREKKESFPLTVTSAQKNPTAFYLCASSVSRTARGQPQHFGDGTRLSIL.

This sequence joins TRBV21-1 and TRBJ2-7; TRBD2, as called in the table, went unchecked against the DNA. TRBV21-1 is given as a pseudogene. The CDR3 covers 15 residues. CDR3 amino acids: CASSLHREDSYEQYF. The CDR3 DNA is TGTGCCAGCAGTCTCCACCGGGAAGACTCCTACGAGCAGTACTTC.

In this sample, this clone turned up a few times. The chain joins TRBV28 to TRBJ2-3, with 9 bases fitting TRBD2. The J segment lost 0 bases and the V segment lost 3 bases, leaving 13 bases of the junction unmatched. Germline V CDR1 and CDR2: MDHEN, SYDVKM. The CDR3 is 19 amino acids. The CDR3, as DNA: TGTGCCAGCAGTTTTGTTAGCGGGAGACCAAACCCTAGCACAGATACGCAGTATTTT. This gives the protein CASSFVSGRPNPSTDTQYF.

The chain links TRBV28 to TRBJ1-1; 7 positions match TRBD1. V was clipped by 5 bases and J by 6 bases; unmatched bases: 3. This CDR3 comprises 12 residues. Germline CDR1 is MDHEN and CDR2 is SYDVKM. This CDR3 is CASSLGQPEAFF. The CDR3 nucleotides read TGTGCCAGCAGTCTGGGACAGCCTGAAGCTTTCTTT.

This chain uses TRBV7-9 with TRBJ2-2; TRBD1 aligns across 9 bases. The junction had 11 bases not matched to a gene; V was cut back by 5 bases and J by 4 bases. The CDR3 runs to 17 residues. From germline, CDR1 is SEHNR and CDR2 FQNEAQ (reference sequence). In DNA form, the CDR3 reads TGTGCCAGCAGCGCAACCGGGACAGGGCTAAGCACCGGGGAGCTGTTTTTT. This gives the protein CASSATGTGLSTGELFF.

J is TRBJ2-2 and V is TRBV19; 12 nucleotides match TRBD2. Germline CDR1 reads LNHDA; CDR2 reads SQIVND (reference sequence). The CDR3 sequence is 16 residues long. V dropped 4 bases and J dropped 4; count of bases not matched to a gene: 4. CDR3 coding DNA: TGTGCCAGTAGTACTAGCGGGAGGGCCGTCACCGGGGAGCTGTTTTTT. Translated: CASSTSGRAVTGELFF.

This rearrangement joins TRBV6-5 to TRBJ1-5; D is uncertain. The CDR3 runs 13 residues. CDR1 and CDR2 (germline): MNHEY, SVGAGI. V lost 7 bases and J lost 7, with 14 bases in between. Here the CDR3 reads CASTPGSNQPQHF. The CDR3 DNA is TGTGCCAGCACCCCCGGGTCCAACCAGCCCCAGCATTTT.

The V call is TRBV14, the J call TRBJ2-1, with TRBD2 matching over 9 bases. After removal of 4 bases from V and 14 bases from J, the junction contained 12 bases not matched to a gene. Germline V gives CDR1 SGHDN, CDR2 FVKESK. The CDR3 contains 14 residues. The CDR3 protein is CASSRQNFGTSKFF. The CDR3 DNA reads TGTGCCAGCAGCCGCCAAAATTTCGGGACTAGCAAGTTCTTC.

This chain connects TRBV6-1 to TRBJ1-6; the D gene is possibly TRBD1 (5 bases). This CDR3 region has 14 residues. V was cut by 11 bases and J by 5 bases, with 16 bases left in between. Per the germline V gene, CDR1 is MNHNS and CDR2 is SASEGT. This CDR3 is CAGGEQIDNSPLHF. The CDR3 DNA follows: TGTGCCGGGGGGGAACAAATTGATAATTCACCCCTCCACTTT.

There are a few counts of this clone. This chain joins TRBV2 and TRBJ2-7, with 13 bases that match TRBD2. J was trimmed by 6 bases and V by 8 bases; bases with no gene match: 13. CDR3 length: 16 amino acids. Per the germline V gene, CDR1 is SNHLY and CDR2 is FYNNEI. CDR3 nucleotides: TGTGCCAGCGAGCACAACTCGGGACTAGCGGGAAGCGAGCAGTACTTC. It encodes CASEHNSGLAGSEQYF.

The chain recombines TRBV10-2 with TRBJ2-7, with TRBD2 identical over 7 bases. With 3 bases clipped from V and 4 bases from J, the junction kept 6 bases outside the gene matches. The CDR3 is 14 residues long. From germline, CDR1 is WSHSY and CDR2 SAAADI. CDR3 protein: CASSESGREYEQYF. The CDR3 DNA is TGCGCCAGCAGTGAATCGGGGCGGGAGTACGAGCAGTACTTC.